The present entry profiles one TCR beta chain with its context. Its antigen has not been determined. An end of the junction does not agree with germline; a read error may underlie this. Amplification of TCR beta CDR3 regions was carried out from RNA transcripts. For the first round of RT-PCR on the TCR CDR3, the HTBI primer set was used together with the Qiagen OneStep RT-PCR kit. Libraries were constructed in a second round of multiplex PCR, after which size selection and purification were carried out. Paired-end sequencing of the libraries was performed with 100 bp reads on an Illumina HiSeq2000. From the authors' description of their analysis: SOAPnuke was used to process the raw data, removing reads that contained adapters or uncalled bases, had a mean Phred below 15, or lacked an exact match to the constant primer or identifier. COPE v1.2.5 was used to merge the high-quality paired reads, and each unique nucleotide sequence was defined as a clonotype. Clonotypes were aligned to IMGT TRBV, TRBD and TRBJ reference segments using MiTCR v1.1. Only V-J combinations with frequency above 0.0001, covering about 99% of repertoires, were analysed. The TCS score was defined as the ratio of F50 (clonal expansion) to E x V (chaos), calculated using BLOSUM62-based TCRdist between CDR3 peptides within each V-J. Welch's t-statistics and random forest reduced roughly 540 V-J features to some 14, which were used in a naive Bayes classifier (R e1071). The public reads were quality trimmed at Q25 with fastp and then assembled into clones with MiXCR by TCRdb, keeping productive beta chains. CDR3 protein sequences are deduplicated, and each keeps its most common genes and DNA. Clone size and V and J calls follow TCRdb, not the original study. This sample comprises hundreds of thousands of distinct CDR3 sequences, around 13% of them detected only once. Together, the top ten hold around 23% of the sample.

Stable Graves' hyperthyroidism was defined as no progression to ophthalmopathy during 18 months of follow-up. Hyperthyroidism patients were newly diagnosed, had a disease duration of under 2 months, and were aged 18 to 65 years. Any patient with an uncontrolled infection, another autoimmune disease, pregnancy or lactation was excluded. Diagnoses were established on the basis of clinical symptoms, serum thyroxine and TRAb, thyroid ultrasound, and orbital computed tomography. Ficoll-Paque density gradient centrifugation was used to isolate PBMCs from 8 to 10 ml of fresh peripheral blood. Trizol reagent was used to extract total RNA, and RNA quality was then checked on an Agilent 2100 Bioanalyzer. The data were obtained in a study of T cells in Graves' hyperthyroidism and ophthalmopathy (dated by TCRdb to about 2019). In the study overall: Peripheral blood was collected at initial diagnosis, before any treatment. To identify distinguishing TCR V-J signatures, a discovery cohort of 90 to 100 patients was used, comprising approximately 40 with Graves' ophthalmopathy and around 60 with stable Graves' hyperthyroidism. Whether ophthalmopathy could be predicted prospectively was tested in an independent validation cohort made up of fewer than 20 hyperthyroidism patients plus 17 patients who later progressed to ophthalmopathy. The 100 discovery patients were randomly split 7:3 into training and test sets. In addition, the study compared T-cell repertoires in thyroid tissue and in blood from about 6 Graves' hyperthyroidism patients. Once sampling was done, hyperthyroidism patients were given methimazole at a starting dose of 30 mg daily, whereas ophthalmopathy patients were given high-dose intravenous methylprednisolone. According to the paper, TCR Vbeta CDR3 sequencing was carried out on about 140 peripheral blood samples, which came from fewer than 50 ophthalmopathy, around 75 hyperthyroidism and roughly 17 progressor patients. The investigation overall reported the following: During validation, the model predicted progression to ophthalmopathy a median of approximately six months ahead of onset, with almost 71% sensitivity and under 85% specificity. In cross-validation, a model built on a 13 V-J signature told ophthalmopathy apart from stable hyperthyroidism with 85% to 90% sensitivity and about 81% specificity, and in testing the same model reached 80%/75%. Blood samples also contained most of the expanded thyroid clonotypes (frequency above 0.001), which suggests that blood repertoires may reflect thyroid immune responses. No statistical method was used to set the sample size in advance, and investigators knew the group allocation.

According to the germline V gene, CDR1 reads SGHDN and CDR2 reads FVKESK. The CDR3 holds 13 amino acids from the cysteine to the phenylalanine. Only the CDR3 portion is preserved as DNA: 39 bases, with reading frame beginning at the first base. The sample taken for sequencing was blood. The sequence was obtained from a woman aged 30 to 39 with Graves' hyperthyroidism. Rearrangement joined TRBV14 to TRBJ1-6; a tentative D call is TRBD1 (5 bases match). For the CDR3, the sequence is CASSQRGNSPLRF. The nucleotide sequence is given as TGTGCCAGCAGCCAAAGGGGTAATTCACCCCTCCGCTTT.